These 15 T cell receptor beta chains originate from one sample sequenced in a study of T cells after yellow fever vaccination (dated by TCRdb to between 2018 and 2020). Receptor libraries were prepared by 5' RACE. This sample was sequenced with an Illumina HiSeq 2500. TCRdb ran its own pipeline on the public reads, namely fastp trimming at Q25 and MiXCR clone calling, and kept in-frame beta chains. For every CDR3 protein sequence, its rows merge into one entry that carries the most common genes and DNA. The sample profile shows around 160,000 distinct CDR3 sequences; 6.5% to 8.5% of them were found once. The ten largest clonotypes hold approximately 2.5% of the sample. Read against the paper, the sample's treatment or condition label means: live attenuated yellow fever vaccine strain. Source: CD4+ T cells sorted from PBMCs, taken less than 6 days after the first yellow fever vaccination. The receptors come from a man aged 18 to 29 who received the YFV17D yellow fever vaccine.

This clonotype was seen many times. The chain employs TRBV6-1 and TRBJ1-1, with D unresolved. With 6 bases removed from V and 7 bases from J, the gap between germline ends came to 18 bases. CDR3 length: 14 residues. Looked up from germline, CDR1 is MNHNS and CDR2 is SASEGT. CDR3 in amino acids: CASRPYLESGEAFF. In DNA form, the CDR3 reads TGTGCCAGCAGACCCTACCTGGAGAGCGGTGAAGCTTTCTTT.

This clonotype was observed many times. The chain is built from TRBV5-4 and TRBJ2-3; no clear D gene. The V and J ends lost 1 base and 2 bases respectively, with 8 bases between them. The CDR3 runs to 14 residues. CDR1 is SGHNT and CDR2 is YYREEE in the germline V gene (reference sequence). CDR3 loop: CASSLKGATDTQYF. The CDR3 DNA reads as TGTGCCAGCAGCTTGAAGGGTGCCACAGATACGCAGTATTTT.

This clonotype was observed many times. The rearrangement joins TRBV9 to TRBJ2-1, with D perhaps given as TRBD1 or TRBD2 (6 bases each). Germline CDR1 is SGDLS and CDR2 is YYNGEE. Trimming cost V 7 bases and J 2 bases, with 13 bases left between them. The CDR3 covers 14 residues. CDR3 protein: CASGGGDAYNEQFF. The CDR3 DNA is TGTGCCAGCGGGGGCGGGGACGCCTACAATGAGCAGTTCTTC.

CDR3 coding DNA: TGCAGTGGGCAGGGGGCTAATCAGCCCCAGCATTTT. It encodes CSGQGANQPQHF. This chain links TRBV20-1 with TRBJ1-5, with TRBD1 identical over 8 bases. Trimming removed 7 bases from V and 4 bases from J; junction bases left unmatched: 3. CDR3 length: 12 amino acids. CDR1 and CDR2 from the germline V gene are DFQATT and SNEGSKA (reference sequence).

The sample holds many counts of this clonotype. The chain couples TRBV5-6 to TRBJ2-2; the D gene is possibly TRBD2 (5 bases). Germline loops: CDR1 SGHDT, CDR2 YYEEEE. V was clipped by 3 bases and J by 5 bases, with 14 bases between them. The CDR3 totals 15 residues. CDR3 in amino acids: CASSYPRGLTGELFF. CDR3 sequence (DNA): TGTGCCAGCAGCTATCCTAGAGGGCTGACCGGGGAGCTGTTTTTT.

The table lists this clonotype with a few counts. The chain combines TRBV10-3 with TRBJ2-3, with a weak D call TRBD2 (5 bases). There are 16 residues in the CDR3. Germline V gene data show CDR1 as ENHRY and CDR2 as SYGVKD. V was pared by 9 bases and J by 5 bases, with 24 bases between. The CDR3 DNA reads TGTGCCATATCTATCCGGGATCCCTCTTACGGAGATACGCAGTATTTT. Its translation: CAISIRDPSYGDTQYF.

The table lists this clonotype with many counts. The DNA is omitted, as the CDR3 cannot be located on it reliably, and the CDR3 follows TCRdb's listing. This chain links TRBV11-2 with TRBJ1-1; the D segment call TRBD1 is taken from the table without a DNA check. The CDR3 is made up of 14 amino acids, end residues included. Germline loops: CDR1 SGHAT, CDR2 FQNNGV. The CDR3 here is CASSFGPGATEAFF.

This clonotype turned up a few times. This chain links TRBV27 with TRBJ2-7; the D gene is possibly TRBD1 (5 bases). Trimming removed 5 bases from V and 0 bases from J, with 11 bases in between. Germline V gene lookup returns CDR1 MNHEY and CDR2 SMNVEV (reference sequence). The CDR3 covers 14 residues. This chain's CDR3 is CASSPGRVSYEQYV. The CDR3 bases are TGTGCCAGCAGTCCCGGCAGGGTCTCCTACGAGCAGTACGTC.

This clonotype was observed at least ten times. The chain employs TRBV4-3 and TRBJ2-1; TRBD2 matches at 10 bases. Trimming took 0 bases from V and 5 from J; bases not matched to a gene: 4. The CDR3 length is 16 residues. Germline V gives CDR1 LGHNA, CDR2 YSLEER. In nucleotides, the CDR3 is TGCGCCAGCAGCCAAGATCCTAGCGGGGGTCACAATGAGCAGTTCTTC. Translating it yields CASSQDPSGGHNEQFF.

This clonotype was observed many times. The chain recombines TRBV27 with TRBJ2-7; 7 bases line up with TRBD1. The V and J ends lost 3 bases and 4 bases, in that order; junction bases with no gene match: 12. CDR1 and CDR2 (germline): MNHEY, SMNVEV (reference sequence). CDR3 length equals 16 residues. The CDR3 region is CASSFHGQAKSYEQYF. CDR3 in DNA: TGTGCCAGCAGTTTTCACGGACAGGCCAAGTCGTACGAGCAGTACTTC.

This rearrangement joins TRBV4-3 to TRBJ1-6; D gene ambiguous. In germline, CDR1 is LGHNA, CDR2 YSLEER. V was pared by 1 base and J by 3 bases, with 10 bases between. There are 16 residues in the CDR3. The CDR3 loop is CASSQGYSGYNSPLHF. As DNA, the CDR3 is TGCGCCAGCAGCCAAGGTTATTCGGGCTATAATTCACCCCTCCACTTT.

V and J are TRBV10-3 and TRBJ2-7; 11 bases map to TRBD2. CDR1 ENHRY and CDR2 SYGVKD come from the germline V gene. CDR3 length: 14 amino acids. V lost 4 bases to trimming and J lost 1 base; unmatched junction nucleotides: 0. Here the CDR3 DNA reads TGTGCCATCAGTGCTAGCGGGGGGTCCTACGAGCAGTACTTC. As protein: CAISASGGSYEQYF.

A note on this clonotype: A much larger clone lies one base from this, so it may be a read error. The J gene is TRBJ1-2, the V gene TRBV4-1; D unresolved. Germline lookup yields CDR1 MGHRA and CDR2 YSYEKL. V lost 0 bases and J 8 bases, leaving 19 bases between the germline ends. This CDR3 is built from 16 residues. CDR3 DNA: TGCGCCAGCAGCCAAGAGTACAGCCTAGTCGACTGGGGCTACACCTTC. It translates to CASSQEYSLVDWGYTF.

The chain links TRBV18 to TRBJ2-6, with D possibly being TRBD1 (5 bases). V was shortened by 2 bases and J by 4 bases, with 12 bases between the two germline ends. This CDR3 contains 16 residues. CDR1 and CDR2 from the germline V gene are KGHSH and LQKENI. CDR3 DNA sequence: TGTGCCAGCTCACCATATCCCAGGGCCGGGGCCAACGTCCTGACTTTC. Translating it yields CASSPYPRAGANVLTF. Based on the CDR3 plus reference TRBV18 and TRBJ2-6, the full variable domain is NAGVMQNPRHLVRRRGQEARLRCSPMKGHSHVYWYRQLPEEGLKFMVYLQKENIIDESGMPKERFSAEFPKEGPSILRIQQVVRGDSAAYFCASSPYPRAGANVLTFGAGSRLTVL.

The sample holds one count of this clonotype. A read error may explain this, as a much larger clone is one base away. The rearrangement joins TRBV15 to TRBJ2-5; D is possibly TRBD1 (7 bases). The CDR3 has 15 amino acids. V lost 1 base, J lost 5 bases, and 14 bases lay in between. Germline V gene data show CDR1 as LNHNV and CDR2 as YYDKDF (reference sequence). CDR3 bases: TGTGCCACCAGCAGAGGATGCAGGGGGGACGAGACCCAGTACTTC. Protein product: CATSRGCRGDETQYF.